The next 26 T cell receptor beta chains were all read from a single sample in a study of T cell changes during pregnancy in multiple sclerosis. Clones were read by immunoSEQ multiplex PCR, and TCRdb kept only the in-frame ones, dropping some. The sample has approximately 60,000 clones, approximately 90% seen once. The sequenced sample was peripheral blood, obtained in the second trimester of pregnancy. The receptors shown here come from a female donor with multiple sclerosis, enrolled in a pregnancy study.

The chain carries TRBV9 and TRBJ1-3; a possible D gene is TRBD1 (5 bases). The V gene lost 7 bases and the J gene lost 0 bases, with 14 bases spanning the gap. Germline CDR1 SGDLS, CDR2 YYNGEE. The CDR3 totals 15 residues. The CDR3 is CASDPTGYSGNTIYF. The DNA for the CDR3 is TGTGCCAGCGACCCCACAGGATACTCTGGAAACACCATATATTTT.

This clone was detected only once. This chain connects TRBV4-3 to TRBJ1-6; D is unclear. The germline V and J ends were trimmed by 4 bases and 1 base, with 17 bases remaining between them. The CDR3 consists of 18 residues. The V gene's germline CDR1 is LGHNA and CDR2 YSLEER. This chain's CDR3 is CASSLSHVRASYNSPLHF. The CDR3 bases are TGCGCCAGCAGCCTTTCCCATGTTAGAGCGTCCTATAATTCACCCCTCCACTTT.

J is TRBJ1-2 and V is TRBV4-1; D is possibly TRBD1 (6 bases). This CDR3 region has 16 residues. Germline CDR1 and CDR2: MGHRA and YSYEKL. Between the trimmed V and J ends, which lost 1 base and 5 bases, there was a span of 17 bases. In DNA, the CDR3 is TGCGCCAGCAGCCAAGGTGCCAACTCAGGGGTTTATGGCTACACCTTC. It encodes CASSQGANSGVYGYTF.

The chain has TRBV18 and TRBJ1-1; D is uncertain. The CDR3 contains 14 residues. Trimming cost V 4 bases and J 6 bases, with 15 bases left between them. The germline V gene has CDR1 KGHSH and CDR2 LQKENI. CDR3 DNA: TGTGCCAGCTCACGGGCCAGGATGGTCGCTGAAGCTTTCTTT. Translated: CASSRARMVAEAFF.

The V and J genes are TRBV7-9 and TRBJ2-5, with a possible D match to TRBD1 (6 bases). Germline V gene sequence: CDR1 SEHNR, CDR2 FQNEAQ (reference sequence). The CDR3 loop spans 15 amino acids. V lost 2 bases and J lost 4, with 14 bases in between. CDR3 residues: CASSLWQGKRETQYF. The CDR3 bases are TGTGCCAGCAGCTTATGGCAGGGGAAGAGAGAGACCCAGTACTTC.

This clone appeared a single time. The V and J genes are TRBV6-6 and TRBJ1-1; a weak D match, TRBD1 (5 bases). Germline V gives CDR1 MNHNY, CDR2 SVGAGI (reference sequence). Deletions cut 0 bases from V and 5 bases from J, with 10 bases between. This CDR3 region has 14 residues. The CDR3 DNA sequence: TGTGCCAGCAGTTACTCCCCGGGGGGGACTGAAGCTTTCTTT. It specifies CASSYSPGGTEAFF.

CDR3 sequence reads: CASSIQGRDTEAFF. CDR3 DNA: TGTGCCAGTAGTATCCAGGGAAGGGACACTGAAGCTTTCTTT. The chain is built from TRBV19 and TRBJ1-1; D may be TRBD1 (5 bases). CDR1 is LNHDA and CDR2 is SQIVND in the germline V gene (reference sequence). Deletions cut 3 bases from V and 3 bases from J, with 11 bases between. There are 14 residues in the CDR3. The full variable domain, with the rest looked up from reference TRBV19 and TRBJ1-1, is DGGITQSPKYLFRKEGQNVTLSCEQNLNHDAMYWYRQDPGQGLRLIYYSQIVNDFQKGDIAEGYSVSREKKESFPLTVTSAQKNPTAFYLCASSIQGRDTEAFFGQGTRLTVV.

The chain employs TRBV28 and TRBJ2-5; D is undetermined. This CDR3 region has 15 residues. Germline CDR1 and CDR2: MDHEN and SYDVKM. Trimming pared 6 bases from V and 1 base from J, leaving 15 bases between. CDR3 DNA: TGTGCCAGCAGCCTAACGCATAGTTTCCAAGAGACCCAGTACTTC. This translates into CASSLTHSFQETQYF.

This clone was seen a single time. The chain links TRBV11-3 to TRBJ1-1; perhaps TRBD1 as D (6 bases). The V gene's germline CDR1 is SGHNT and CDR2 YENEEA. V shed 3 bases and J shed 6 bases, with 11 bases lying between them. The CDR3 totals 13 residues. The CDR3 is CASSFDRQAEAFF. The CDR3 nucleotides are TGTGCCAGCAGCTTTGATAGACAGGCTGAAGCTTTCTTT.

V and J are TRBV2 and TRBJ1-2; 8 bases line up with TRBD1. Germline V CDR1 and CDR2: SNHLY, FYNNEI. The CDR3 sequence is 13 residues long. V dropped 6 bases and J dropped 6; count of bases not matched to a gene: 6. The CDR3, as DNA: TGTGCCAGCAGCAGACAGGGGCGCAATGGCTACACCTTC. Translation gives CASSRQGRNGYTF.

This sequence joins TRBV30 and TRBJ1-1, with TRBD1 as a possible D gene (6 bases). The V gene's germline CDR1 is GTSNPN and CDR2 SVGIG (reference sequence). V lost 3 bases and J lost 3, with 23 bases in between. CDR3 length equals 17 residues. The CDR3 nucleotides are TGTGCCTGGAGAGCGAAAAAAGCGGGGGGCGCCTACACTGAAGCTTTCTTT. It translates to CAWRAKKAGGAYTEAFF. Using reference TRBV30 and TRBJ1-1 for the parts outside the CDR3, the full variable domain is SQTIHQWPATLVQPVGSPLSLECTVEGTSNPNLYWYRQAAGRGLQLLFYSVGIGQISSEVPQNLSASRPQDRQFILSSKKLLLSDSGFYLCAWRAKKAGGAYTEAFFGQGTRLTVV.

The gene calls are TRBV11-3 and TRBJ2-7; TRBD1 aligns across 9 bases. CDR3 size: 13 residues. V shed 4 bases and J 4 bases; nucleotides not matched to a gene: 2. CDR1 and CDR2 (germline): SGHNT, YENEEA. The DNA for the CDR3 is TGTGCCAGCAGCTCGGACAGGGGATACGAGCAGTACTTC. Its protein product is CASSSDRGYEQYF.

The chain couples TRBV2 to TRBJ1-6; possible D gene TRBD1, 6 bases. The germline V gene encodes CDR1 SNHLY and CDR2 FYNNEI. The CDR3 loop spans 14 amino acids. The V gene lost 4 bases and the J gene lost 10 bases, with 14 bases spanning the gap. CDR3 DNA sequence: TGTGCCAGCAGTGGGGGGAAGGGGGTGTCACCCCTCCACTTT. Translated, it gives CASSGGKGVSPLHF.

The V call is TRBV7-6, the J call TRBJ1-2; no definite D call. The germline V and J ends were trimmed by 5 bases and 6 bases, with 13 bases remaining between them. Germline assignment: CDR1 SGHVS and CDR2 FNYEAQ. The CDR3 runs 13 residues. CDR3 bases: TGTGCCAGCAGCCACCTATGGGGAGATGGCTACACCTTC. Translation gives CASSHLWGDGYTF.

The CDR3 here is CASSPQDGGRPTDTQYF. The CDR3 DNA reads TGTGCCAGCAGCCCACAGGACGGAGGGAGACCCACAGATACGCAGTATTTT. V usage is TRBV7-2 and J usage is TRBJ2-3, with D possibly TRBD2 on 6 matching bases. CDR3 length: 17 residues. From germline, CDR1 is SGHTA and CDR2 FQGNSA. V was clipped by 5 bases and J by 2 bases, with 20 bases between them.

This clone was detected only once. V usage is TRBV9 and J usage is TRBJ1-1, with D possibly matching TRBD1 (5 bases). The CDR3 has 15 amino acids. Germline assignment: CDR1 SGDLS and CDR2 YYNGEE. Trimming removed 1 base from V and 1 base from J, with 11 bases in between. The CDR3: CASSVSGHQNTEAFF. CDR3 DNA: TGTGCCAGCAGCGTATCAGGGCACCAGAACACTGAAGCTTTCTTT. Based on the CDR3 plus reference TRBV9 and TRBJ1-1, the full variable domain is DSGVTQTPKHLITATGQRVTLRCSPRSGDLSVYWYQQSLDQGLQFLIQYYNGEERAKGNILERFSAQQFPDLHSELNLSSLELGDSALYFCASSVSGHQNTEAFFGQGTRLTVV.

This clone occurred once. The CDR3 is CASSLFNGELFF. The CDR3 DNA follows: TGTGCCAGCAGCTTATTCAACGGGGAGCTGTTTTTT. The V call is TRBV7-9, the J call TRBJ2-2; D call uncertain. Trimming took off 2 bases at V and 7 bases at J, with 5 bases between the two ends. In germline, CDR1 is SEHNR, CDR2 FQNEAQ (reference sequence). The length of the CDR3 is 12 residues.

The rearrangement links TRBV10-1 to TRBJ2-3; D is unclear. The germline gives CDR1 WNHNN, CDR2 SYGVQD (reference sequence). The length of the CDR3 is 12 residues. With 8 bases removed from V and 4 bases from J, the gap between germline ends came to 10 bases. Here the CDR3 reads CASATSADTQYF. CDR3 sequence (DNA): TGCGCCAGCGCGACTTCAGCAGATACGCAGTATTTT.

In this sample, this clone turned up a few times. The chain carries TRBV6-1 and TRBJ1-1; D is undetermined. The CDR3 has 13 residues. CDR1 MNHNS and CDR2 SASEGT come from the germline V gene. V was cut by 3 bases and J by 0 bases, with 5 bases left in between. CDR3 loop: CASSDQMNTEAFF. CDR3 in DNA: TGTGCCAGCAGTGATCAGATGAACACTGAAGCTTTCTTT.

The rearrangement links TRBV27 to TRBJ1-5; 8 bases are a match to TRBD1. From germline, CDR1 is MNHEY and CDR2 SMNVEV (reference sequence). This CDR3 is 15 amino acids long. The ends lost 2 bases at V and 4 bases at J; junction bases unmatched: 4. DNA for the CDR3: TGTGCCAGCAGTTTAAGCAGGGGGCTAAATCAGCCCCAGCATTTT. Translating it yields CASSLSRGLNQPQHF.

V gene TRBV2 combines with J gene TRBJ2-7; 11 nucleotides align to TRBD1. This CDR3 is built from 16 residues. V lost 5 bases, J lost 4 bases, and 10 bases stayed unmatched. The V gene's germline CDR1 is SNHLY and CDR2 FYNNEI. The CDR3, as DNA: TGTGCCAGCAGTCGAGATGCCGGGACAGGGGGTTACGAGCAGTACTTC. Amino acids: CASSRDAGTGGYEQYF.

The CDR3 coding sequence is TGTGCCAGCAGCAAACGCTCCGGGACAGACTACGAGCAGTACTTC. Translation: CASSKRSGTDYEQYF. The chain carries TRBV9 and TRBJ2-7; 7 bases line up with TRBD1. The V gene's germline CDR1 is SGDLS and CDR2 YYNGEE. V lost 4 bases to trimming and J lost 3 bases; unmatched junction nucleotides: 10. The CDR3 consists of 15 residues. The full variable domain, rest sourced from reference TRBV9 and TRBJ2-7, is DSGVTQTPKHLITATGQRVTLRCSPRSGDLSVYWYQQSLDQGLQFLIQYYNGEERAKGNILERFSAQQFPDLHSELNLSSLELGDSALYFCASSKRSGTDYEQYFGPGTRLTVT.

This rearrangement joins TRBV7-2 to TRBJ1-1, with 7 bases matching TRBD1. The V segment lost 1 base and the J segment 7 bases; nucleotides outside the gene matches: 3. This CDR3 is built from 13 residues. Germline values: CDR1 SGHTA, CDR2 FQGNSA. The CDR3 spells CASSLVRTGEAFF. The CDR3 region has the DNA TGTGCCAGCAGCTTAGTTCGGACAGGTGAAGCTTTCTTT.

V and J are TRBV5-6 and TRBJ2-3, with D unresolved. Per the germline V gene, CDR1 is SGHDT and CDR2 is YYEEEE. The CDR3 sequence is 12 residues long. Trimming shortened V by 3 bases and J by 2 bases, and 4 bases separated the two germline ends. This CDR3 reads CASSSLTDTQYF. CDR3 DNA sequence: TGTGCCAGCAGCTCACTCACAGATACGCAGTATTTT.

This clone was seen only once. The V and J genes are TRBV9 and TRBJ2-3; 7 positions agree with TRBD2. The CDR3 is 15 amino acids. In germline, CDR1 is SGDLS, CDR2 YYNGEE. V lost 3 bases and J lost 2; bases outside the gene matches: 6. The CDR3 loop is CASSAWGGPTDTQYF. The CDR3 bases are TGTGCCAGCAGCGCGTGGGGGGGTCCCACAGATACGCAGTATTTT.

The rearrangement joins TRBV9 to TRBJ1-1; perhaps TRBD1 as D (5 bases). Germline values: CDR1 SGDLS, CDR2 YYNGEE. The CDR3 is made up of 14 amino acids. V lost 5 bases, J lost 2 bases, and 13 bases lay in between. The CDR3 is CASRPPQGNTEAFF. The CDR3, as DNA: TGTGCCAGCAGACCTCCCCAGGGAAACACTGAAGCTTTCTTT.